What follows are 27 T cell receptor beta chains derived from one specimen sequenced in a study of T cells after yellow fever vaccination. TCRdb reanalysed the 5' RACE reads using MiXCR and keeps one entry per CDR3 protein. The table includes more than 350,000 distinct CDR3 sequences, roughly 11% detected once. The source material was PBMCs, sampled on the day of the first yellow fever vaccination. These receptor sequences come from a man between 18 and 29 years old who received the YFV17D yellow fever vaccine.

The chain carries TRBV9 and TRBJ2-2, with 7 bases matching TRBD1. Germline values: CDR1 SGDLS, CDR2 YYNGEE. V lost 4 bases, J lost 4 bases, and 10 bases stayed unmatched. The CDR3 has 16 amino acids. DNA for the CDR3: TGTGCCAGCAGCCAAGGTTTGACAGGGCCCACCGGGGAGCTGTTTTTT. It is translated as CASSQGLTGPTGELFF.

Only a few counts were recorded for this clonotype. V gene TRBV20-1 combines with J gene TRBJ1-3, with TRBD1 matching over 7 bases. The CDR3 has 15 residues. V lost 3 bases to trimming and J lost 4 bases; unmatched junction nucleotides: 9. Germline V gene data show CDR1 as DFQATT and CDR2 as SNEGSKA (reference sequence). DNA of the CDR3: TGCAGTGCTAGGGAAGGTACAGGGGCAGGAAACACCATATATTTT. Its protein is CSAREGTGAGNTIYF.

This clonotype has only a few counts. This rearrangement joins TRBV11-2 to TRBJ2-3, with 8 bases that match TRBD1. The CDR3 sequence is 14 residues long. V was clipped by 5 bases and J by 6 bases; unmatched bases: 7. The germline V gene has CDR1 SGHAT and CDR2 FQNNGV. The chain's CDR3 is CASSQQTGADTQYF. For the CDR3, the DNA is TGTGCCAGCAGCCAGCAGACAGGGGCCGATACGCAGTATTTT.

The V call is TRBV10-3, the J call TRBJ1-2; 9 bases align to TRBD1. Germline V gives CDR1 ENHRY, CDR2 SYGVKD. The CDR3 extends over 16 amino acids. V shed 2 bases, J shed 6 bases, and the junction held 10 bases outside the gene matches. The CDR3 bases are TGTGCCATCAGTGAGACAGCTACAGGGGGCGGAGATGGCTACACCTTC. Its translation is CAISETATGGGDGYTF.

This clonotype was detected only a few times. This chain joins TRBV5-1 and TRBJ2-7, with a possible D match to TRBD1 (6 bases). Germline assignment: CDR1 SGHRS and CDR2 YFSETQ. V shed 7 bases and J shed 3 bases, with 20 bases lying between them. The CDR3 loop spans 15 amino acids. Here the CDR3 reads CASRTMTGLDYEQYF. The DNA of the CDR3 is TGCGCCAGCCGTACTATGACAGGCTTAGACTACGAGCAGTACTTC.

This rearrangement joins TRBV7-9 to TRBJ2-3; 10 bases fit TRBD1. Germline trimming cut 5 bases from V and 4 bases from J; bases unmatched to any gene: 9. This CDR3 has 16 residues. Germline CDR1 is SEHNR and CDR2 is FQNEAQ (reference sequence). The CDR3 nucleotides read TGTGCCAGCAGCCCACGGCGGACAGGGGGTGCAGATACGCAGTATTTT. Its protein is CASSPRRTGGADTQYF.

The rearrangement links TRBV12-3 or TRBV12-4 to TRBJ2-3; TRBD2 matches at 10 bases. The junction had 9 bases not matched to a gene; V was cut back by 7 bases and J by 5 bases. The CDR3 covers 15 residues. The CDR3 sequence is CASNLVAGGGDTQYF. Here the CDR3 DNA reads TGTGCCAGCAACCTAGTAGCGGGGGGCGGAGATACGCAGTATTTT.

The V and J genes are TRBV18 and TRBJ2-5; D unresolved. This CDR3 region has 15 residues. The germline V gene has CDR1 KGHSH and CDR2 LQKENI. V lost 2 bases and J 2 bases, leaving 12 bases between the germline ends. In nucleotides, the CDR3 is TGTGCCAGCTCACCAACCGACCTGAAACAAGAGACCCAGTACTTC. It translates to CASSPTDLKQETQYF.

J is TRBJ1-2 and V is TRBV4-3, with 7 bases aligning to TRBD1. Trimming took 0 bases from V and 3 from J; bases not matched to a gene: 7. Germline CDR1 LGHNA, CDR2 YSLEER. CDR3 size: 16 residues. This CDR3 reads CASSQEDRSYYYGYTF. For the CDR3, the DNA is TGCGCCAGCAGCCAAGAGGACAGGAGCTATTACTATGGCTACACCTTC.

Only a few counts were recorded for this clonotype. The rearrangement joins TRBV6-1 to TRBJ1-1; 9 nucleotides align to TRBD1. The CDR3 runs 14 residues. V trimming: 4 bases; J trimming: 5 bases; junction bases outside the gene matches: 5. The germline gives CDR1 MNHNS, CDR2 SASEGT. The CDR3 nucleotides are TGTGCCAGCAGTGGACAGGGGGAGAGGACTGAAGCTTTCTTT. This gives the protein CASSGQGERTEAFF.

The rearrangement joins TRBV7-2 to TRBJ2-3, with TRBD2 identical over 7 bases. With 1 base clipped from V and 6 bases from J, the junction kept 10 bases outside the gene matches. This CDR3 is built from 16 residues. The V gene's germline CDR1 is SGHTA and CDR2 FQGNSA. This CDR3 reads CASSLGVGGGGDTQYF. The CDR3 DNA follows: TGTGCCAGCAGCTTAGGGGTTGGGGGGGGAGGGGATACGCAGTATTTT.

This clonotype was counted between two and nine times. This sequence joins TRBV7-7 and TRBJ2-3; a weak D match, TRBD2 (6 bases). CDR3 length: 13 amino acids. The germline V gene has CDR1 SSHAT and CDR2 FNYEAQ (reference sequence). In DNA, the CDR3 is TGTGCTAGCGGCGCAGGCCGCGGGAATACGCAGTATTTT. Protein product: CASGAGRGNTQYF.

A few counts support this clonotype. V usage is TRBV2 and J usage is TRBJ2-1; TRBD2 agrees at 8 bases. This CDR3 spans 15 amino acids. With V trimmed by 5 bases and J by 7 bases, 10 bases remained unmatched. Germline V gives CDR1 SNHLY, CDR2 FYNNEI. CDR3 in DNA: TGTGCCAGCAGTCAGATTAGCGGGGCCGGGAATGAGCAGTTCTTC. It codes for CASSQISGAGNEQFF. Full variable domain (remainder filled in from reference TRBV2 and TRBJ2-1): EPEVTQTPSHQVTQMGQEVILRCVPISNHLYFYWYRQILGQKVEFLVSFYNNEISEKSEIFDDQFSVERPDGSNFTLKIRSTKLEDSAMYFCASSQISGAGNEQFFGPGTRLTVL.

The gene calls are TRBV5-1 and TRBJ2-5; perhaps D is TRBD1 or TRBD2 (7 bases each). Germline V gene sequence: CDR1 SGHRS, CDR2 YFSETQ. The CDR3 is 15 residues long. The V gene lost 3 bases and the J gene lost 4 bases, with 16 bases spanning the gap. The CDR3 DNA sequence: TGCGCCAGCAGCTCATTGGCAGGGGGGGGAGAGACCCAGTACTTC. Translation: CASSSLAGGGETQYF.

As DNA, the CDR3 is TGCGCCAGCAGCCAAGATAGGACTAGCGGGGGGAGCTCCTACAATGAGCAGTTCTTC. The encoded protein is CASSQDRTSGGSSYNEQFF. The gene calls are TRBV4-3 and TRBJ2-1; 14 bases are a match to TRBD2. V shed 0 bases, J shed 0 bases, and the junction held 4 bases outside the gene matches. CDR1 LGHNA and CDR2 YSLEER come from the germline V gene. The CDR3 is made up of 19 amino acids.

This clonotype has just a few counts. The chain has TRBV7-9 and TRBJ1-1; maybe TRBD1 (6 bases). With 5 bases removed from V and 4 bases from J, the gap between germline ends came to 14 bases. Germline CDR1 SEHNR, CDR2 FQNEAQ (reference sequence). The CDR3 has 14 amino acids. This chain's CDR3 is CASSLGGSITEAFF. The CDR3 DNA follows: TGTGCCAGCAGCCTAGGGGGTTCGATCACTGAAGCTTTCTTT.

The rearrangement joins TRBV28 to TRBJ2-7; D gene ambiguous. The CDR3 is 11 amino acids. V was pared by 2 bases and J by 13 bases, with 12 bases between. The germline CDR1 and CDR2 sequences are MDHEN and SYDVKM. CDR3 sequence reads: CASSLLGVVYV. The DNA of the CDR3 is TGTGCCAGCAGTTTACTTGGGGTAGTTTACGTC.

CDR3 nucleotide sequence: TGCAGTGCTAGACCCCCCCGGGACAGGCAAGTTATGAACACTGAAGCTTTCTTT. This codes for CSARPPRDRQVMNTEAFF. This chain uses TRBV20-1 with TRBJ1-1; 8 bases line up with TRBD1. V was clipped by 2 bases and J by 0 bases; unmatched bases: 14. This CDR3 is built from 18 residues. The germline gives CDR1 DFQATT, CDR2 SNEGSKA (reference sequence).

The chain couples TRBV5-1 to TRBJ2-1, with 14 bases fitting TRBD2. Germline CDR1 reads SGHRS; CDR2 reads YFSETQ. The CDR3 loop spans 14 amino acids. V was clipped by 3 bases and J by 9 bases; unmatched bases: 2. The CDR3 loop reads CASSSGLAGVEQFF. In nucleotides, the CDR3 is TGCGCCAGCAGCTCGGGACTAGCGGGGGTTGAGCAGTTCTTC.

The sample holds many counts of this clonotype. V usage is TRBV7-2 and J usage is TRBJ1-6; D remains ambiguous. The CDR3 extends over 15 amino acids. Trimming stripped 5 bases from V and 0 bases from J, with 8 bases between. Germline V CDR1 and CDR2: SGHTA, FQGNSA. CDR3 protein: CASSLMDSYNSPLHF. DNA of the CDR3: TGTGCCAGCAGCCTAATGGACTCCTATAATTCACCCCTCCACTTT. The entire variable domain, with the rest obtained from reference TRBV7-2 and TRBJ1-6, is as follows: GAGVSQSPSNKVTEKGKDVELRCDPISGHTALYWYRQSLGQGLEFLIYFQGNSAPDKSGLPSDRFSAERTGGSVSTLTIQRTQQEDSAVYLCASSLMDSYNSPLHFGNGTRLTVT.

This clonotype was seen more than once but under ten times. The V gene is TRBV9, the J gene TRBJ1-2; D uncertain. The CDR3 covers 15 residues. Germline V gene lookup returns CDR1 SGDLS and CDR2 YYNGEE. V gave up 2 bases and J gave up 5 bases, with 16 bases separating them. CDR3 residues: CASSVGNRDTYGYTF. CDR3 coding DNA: TGTGCCAGCAGCGTCGGGAACCGGGATACATATGGCTACACCTTC.

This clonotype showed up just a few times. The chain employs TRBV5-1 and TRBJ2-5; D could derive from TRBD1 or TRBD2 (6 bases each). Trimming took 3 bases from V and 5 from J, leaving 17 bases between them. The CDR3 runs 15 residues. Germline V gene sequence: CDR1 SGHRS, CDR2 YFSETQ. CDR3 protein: CASSSGQPGSETQYF. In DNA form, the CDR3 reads TGCGCCAGCAGCTCAGGACAGCCCGGGAGTGAGACCCAGTACTTC.

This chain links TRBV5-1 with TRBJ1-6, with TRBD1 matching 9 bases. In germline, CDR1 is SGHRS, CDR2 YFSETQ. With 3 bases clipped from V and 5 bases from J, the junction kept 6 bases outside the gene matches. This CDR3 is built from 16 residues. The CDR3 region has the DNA TGCGCCAGCAGCTGGACAGGGGCTAGCAATAATTCACCCCTCCACTTT. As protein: CASSWTGASNNSPLHF.

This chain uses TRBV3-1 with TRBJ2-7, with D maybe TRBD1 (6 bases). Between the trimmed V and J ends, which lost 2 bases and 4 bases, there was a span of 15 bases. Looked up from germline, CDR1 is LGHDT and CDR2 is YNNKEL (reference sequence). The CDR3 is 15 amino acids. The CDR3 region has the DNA TGTGCCAGCAGCCAATCGACAGGCATTGATTACGAGCAGTACTTC. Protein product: CASSQSTGIDYEQYF.

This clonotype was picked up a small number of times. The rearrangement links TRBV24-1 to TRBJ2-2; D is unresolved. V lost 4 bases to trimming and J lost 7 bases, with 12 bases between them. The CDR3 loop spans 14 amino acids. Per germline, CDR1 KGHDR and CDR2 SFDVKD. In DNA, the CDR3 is TGTGCCACCAGTGACGAAGTAGGGTACGGGGAGCTGTTTTTT. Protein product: CATSDEVGYGELFF.

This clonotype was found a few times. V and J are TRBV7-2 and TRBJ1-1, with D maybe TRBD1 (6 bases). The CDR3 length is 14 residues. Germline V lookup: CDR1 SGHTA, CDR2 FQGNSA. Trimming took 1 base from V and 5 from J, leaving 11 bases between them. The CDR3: CASSLGLQGTEAFF. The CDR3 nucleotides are TGTGCCAGCAGCTTAGGCCTACAGGGTACTGAAGCTTTCTTT.

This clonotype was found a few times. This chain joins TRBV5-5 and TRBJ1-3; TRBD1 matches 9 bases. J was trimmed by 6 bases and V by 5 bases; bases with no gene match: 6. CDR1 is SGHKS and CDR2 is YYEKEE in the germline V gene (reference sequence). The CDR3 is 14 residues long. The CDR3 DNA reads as TGTGCCAGCAGAGAAGGACAGGGGACAAACACCATATATTTT. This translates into CASREGQGTNTIYF.